The sequence of this TCR beta chain was determined in a study of cytomegalovirus exposure and HLA in healthy donors. General study points: Several of the most significant clusters appeared, in a later analysis, to be linked to common viral pathogens. Being indistinguishable, some V segments were excluded, TRBV6-2 and TRBV6-3 among them. Apart from CMV serostatus, no immune exposure information was available. Sequencing probably produced one cluster of sequence variants that were highly shared.

The CDR3 loop spans 13 amino acids. Germline V CDR1 and CDR2: LNHNV, YYDKDF (reference sequence). V lost 6 bases and J lost 9, with 18 bases in between. PCR used 60 Vbeta primers and 13 Jbeta primers. The data were produced by immunoSEQ multiplex PCR, yet TCRdb's version contains in-frame clones alone and is incomplete. The sample carries 150,000 to 200,000 clones, around 83% recorded once. About this clone: Antigen specificity is unknown.

The V and J genes are TRBV15 and TRBJ2-7; a possible D gene is TRBD2 (6 bases). The clonotype was recovered from a woman aged 18-35 years in good health and CMV-seronegative. The sequencing sample was made of PBMCs. The CDR3 spells CATSGEALRVQYV. In DNA, the CDR3 is TGTGCCACCAGTGGGGAGGCATTGAGAGTGCAGTACGTC.